These 8 T cell receptor beta chains share one sample of origin, sequenced in a study of blood T cell repertoires in COVID-19. This table comes from immunoSEQ multiplex PCR, and its TCRdb copy is limited to in-frame clones, with some not included. The sample records approximately 360,000 clones, about 87% being singletons. Sequences were obtained from PBMCs or T cells enriched from blood (not recorded which). These TCRs come from a man between 40 and 49 years old in a cohort exposed to, infected with or recovered from COVID-19 (not recorded which).

This chain joins TRBV5-1 and TRBJ2-5, with 7 bases aligning to TRBD1. This CDR3 is built from 16 residues. With 5 bases clipped from V and 5 bases from J, the junction kept 15 bases outside the gene matches. Germline V gives CDR1 SGHRS, CDR2 YFSETQ. The CDR3 nucleotides are TGCGCCAGCAGGCCCGGAGACAGGGATTTGTTTGAGACCCAGTACTTC. This gives the protein CASRPGDRDLFETQYF.

V is TRBV7-9 and J is TRBJ2-3; 11 bases align to TRBD1. The CDR3 is made up of 16 amino acids. Trimming cost V 4 bases and J 4 bases; bases outside gene matches: 7. Germline CDR1 and CDR2: SEHNR and FQNEAQ (reference sequence). The CDR3 sequence: CASSWGTGGTSDTQYF. CDR3 DNA: TGTGCCAGCAGCTGGGGGACAGGGGGAACGTCAGATACGCAGTATTTT.

The chain couples TRBV10-1 to TRBJ2-5; TRBD1 is a possible D gene (6 bases). This CDR3 region has 14 residues. V was clipped by 0 bases and J by 6 bases, with 11 bases between them. Germline loops: CDR1 WNHNN, CDR2 SYGVQD (reference sequence). The CDR3: CASSESQGQKTQYF. CDR3 bases: TGCGCCAGCAGTGAGTCGCAGGGGCAGAAGACCCAGTACTTC.

V gene TRBV27 combines with J gene TRBJ2-2, with TRBD2 matching over 7 bases. Per germline, CDR1 MNHEY and CDR2 SMNVEV (reference sequence). The CDR3 is 15 residues long. V lost 5 bases and J lost 1; bases outside the gene matches: 4. The CDR3: CASSSGTLNTGELFF. The CDR3, as DNA: TGTGCCAGCAGTAGCGGGACTTTGAACACCGGGGAGCTGTTTTTT.

The V call is TRBV29-1, the J call TRBJ1-5; D remains ambiguous. The CDR3 spans 13 residues. Trimming shortened V by 4 bases and J by 0 bases, and 7 bases separated the two germline ends. Germline V gene sequence: CDR1 SQVTM, CDR2 ANQGSEA. In DNA, the CDR3 is TGCAGCGTTGCGGAGAATAGCAATCAGCCCCAGCATTTT. As protein: CSVAENSNQPQHF.

This clone has more than one count but fewer than ten. The chain joins TRBV28 to TRBJ1-1; D call uncertain. Germline V gene data show CDR1 as MDHEN and CDR2 as SYDVKM. This CDR3 has 14 amino acids. The V and J ends lost 2 bases and 1 base respectively, with 8 bases between them. CDR3 sequence reads: CASSLGPGNTEAFF. CDR3 coding DNA: TGTGCCAGCAGTTTAGGGCCAGGGAACACTGAAGCTTTCTTT. Drawing the rest from reference TRBV28 and TRBJ1-1, the complete variable domain is DVKVTQSSRYLVKRTGEKVFLECVQDMDHENMFWYRQDPGLGLRLIYFSYDVKMKEKGDIPEGYSVSREKKERFSLILESASTNQTSMYLCASSLGPGNTEAFFGQGTRLTVV.

V gene TRBV2 combines with J gene TRBJ2-1; D is possibly TRBD2 (7 bases). The CDR3 consists of 14 residues. Germline CDR1 reads SNHLY; CDR2 reads FYNNEI. V was cut by 3 bases and J by 8 bases, with 14 bases left in between. CDR3 sequence: CASSDQGGGDEQFF. The CDR3 DNA is TGTGCCAGCAGTGATCAGGGAGGGGGAGATGAGCAGTTCTTC.

The count of this clone is one. This rearrangement joins TRBV12-5 to TRBJ1-2; the match to TRBD1 covers 8 bases. This CDR3 contains 13 residues. Trimming at V came to 6 bases and at J to 10 bases, leaving 10 bases not matched to a gene. Germline assignment: CDR1 LGHNT and CDR2 FRNRAP. The CDR3 sequence is CASGKTGDDDYTF. CDR3 sequence (DNA): TGTGCTAGTGGGAAGACAGGGGACGATGACTACACCTTC.